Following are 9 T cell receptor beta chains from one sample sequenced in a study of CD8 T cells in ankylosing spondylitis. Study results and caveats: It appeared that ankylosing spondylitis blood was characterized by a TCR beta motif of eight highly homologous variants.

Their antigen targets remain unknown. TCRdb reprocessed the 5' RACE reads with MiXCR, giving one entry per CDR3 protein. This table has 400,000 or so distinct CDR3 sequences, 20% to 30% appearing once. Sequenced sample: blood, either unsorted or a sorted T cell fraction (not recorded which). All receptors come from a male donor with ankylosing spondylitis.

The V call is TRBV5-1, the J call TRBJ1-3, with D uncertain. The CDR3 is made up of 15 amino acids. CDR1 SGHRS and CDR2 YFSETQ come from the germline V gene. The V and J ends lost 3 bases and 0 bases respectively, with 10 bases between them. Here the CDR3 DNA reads TGCGCCAGCAGCTCTGGAGGAGACTCTGGAAACACCATATATTTT. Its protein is CASSSGGDSGNTIYF.

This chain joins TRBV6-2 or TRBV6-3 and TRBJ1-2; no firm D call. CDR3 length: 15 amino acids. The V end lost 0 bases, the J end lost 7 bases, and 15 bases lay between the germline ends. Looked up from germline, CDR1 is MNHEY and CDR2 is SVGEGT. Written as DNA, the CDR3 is TGTGCCAGCAGTTACTCATCCGGCAGCCTGCGTGGCTACACCTTC. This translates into CASSYSSGSLRGYTF.

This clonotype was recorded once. The CDR3 sequence: CASSFGLAGGKQYV. The DNA for the CDR3 is TGTGCCAGCAGCTTCGGACTAGCGGGCGGTAAGCAGTACGTC. This chain joins TRBV5-6 and TRBJ2-7, with TRBD2 matching over 11 bases. This CDR3 is 14 amino acids long. Germline-derived CDR1 and CDR2 are SGHDT and YYEEEE. J gave up 8 bases and V 2 bases, and 6 bases lay outside the gene matches.

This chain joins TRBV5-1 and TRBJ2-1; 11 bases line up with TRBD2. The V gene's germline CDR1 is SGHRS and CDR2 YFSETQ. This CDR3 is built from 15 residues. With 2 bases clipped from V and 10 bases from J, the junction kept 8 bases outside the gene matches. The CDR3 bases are TGCGCCAGCAGCTTAACCCTAGCGGGGGGCTTGGAGCAGTTCTTC. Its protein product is CASSLTLAGGLEQFF. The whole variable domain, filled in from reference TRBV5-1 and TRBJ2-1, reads KAGVTQTPRYLIKTRGQQVTLSCSPISGHRSVSWYQQTPGQGLQFLFEYFSETQRNKGNFPGRFSGRQFSNSRSEMNVSTLELGDSALYLCASSLTLAGGLEQFFGPGTRLTVL.

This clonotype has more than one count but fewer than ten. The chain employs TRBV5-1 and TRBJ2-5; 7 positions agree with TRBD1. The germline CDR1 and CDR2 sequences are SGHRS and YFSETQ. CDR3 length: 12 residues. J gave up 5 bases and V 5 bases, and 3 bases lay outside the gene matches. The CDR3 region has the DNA TGCGCCAGCAGTGACAGGGCCGAGACCCAGTACTTC. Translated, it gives CASSDRAETQYF.

CDR3 amino acids: CSARDPGAGKETQYF. CDR3 in DNA: TGCAGTGCTAGAGATCCCGGGGCAGGGAAAGAGACCCAGTACTTC. The chain recombines TRBV20-1 with TRBJ2-5; D may match TRBD1 or TRBD2 (5 bases each). Trimming stripped 0 bases from V and 3 bases from J, with 14 bases between. Looked up from germline, CDR1 is DFQATT and CDR2 is SNEGSKA (reference sequence). This CDR3 has 15 amino acids.

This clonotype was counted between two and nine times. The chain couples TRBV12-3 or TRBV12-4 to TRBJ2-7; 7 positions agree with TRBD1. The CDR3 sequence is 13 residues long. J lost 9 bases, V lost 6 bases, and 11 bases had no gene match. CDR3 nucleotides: TGTGCCAGCAGCCTGGGGACAGCCTTGGGGCAGTACTTC. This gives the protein CASSLGTALGQYF.

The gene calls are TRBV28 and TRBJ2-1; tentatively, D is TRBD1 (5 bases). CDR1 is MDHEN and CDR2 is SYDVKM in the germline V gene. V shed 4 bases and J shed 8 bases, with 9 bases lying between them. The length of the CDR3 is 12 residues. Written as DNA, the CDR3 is TGTGCCAGCAGTTCAGGGATCCATGAGCAGTTCTTC. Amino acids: CASSSGIHEQFF.

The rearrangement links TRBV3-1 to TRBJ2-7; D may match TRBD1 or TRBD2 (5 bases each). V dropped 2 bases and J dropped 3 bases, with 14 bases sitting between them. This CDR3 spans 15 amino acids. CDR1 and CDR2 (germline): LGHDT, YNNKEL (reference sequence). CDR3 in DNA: TGTGCCAGCAGCCAATGGGACGAACGGGGCTACGAGCAGTACGTC. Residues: CASSQWDERGYEQYV.